This T cell receptor beta chain was observed in a study of CXCR3-negative and CXCR3-positive naive CD8 T cells. The wider study: The study obtained 140 million or so TRB reads, about 1.5 +/- 0.3 million per library. Study-wide results and limits: Fresh PBMCs went into most assays, and CXCR3 expression partly declined after cryopreservation. Relative to CXCR3-negative naive cells, CXCR3-positive naive cells had more hydrophobic TRB CDR3s.

Germline CDR1 and CDR2: SGHDN and FVKESK. The CDR3 is 16 amino acids. As to this clonotype: The antigen is unknown.

Researchers prepared the TRB cDNA libraries using 5' RACE with UMI labels. For each CDR3 protein, TCRdb gives one entry from its re-call of the 5' RACE reads, without DNA. Recorded for this sample: about 9,600 distinct CDR3 sequences. This clonotype was sampled from a human donor in good health. Some clones in this sample may be carry-over from other donors' samples. This chain uses TRBV14 with TRBJ2-3; the TCRdb D gene call, TRBD2, has no DNA to confirm it. Sequenced sample: naive CXCR3- CD8+ T cells from blood. Subset reported: CD45RO-CCR7+CD27+CD95- naive CD8+ T cells lacking CXCR3 (TNR3-). The CDR3 spells CASSLLGTSGTDTQYF. The whole variable domain, remainder taken from reference TRBV14 and TRBJ2-3, is EAGVTQFPSHSVIEKGQTVTLRCDPISGHDNLYWYRRVMGKEIKFLLHFVKESKQDESGMPNNRFLAERTGGTYSTLKVQPAELEDSGVYFCASSLLGTSGTDTQYFGPGTRLTVL.